The TCR beta chain under discussion was sequenced for a study of shared clonotypes between healthy human individuals. The CDR3 is 17 residues long. Germline CDR1 and CDR2: SGHVS and FQNEAQ. The V and J ends lost 4 bases and 0 bases respectively, with 16 bases between them. The study, taken as a whole, reports: Rarefaction revealed incomplete sorted-subset sequencing despite large depth.

Sorted-subset replicate PCRs used about 190 ng of genomic DNA. This amount corresponded to some 30,000 T cell genomes. Using immunoSEQ multiplex PCR, the repertoire was profiled, and TCRdb retains in-frame clones only, with some absent. The data contain over 850,000 clones, about 84% of them seen just once; the ten biggest clones take up 0.4% to 0.55%. Comment on this clone: The antigen is unknown.

A CD45RA+ naive subset and a CD45RA-negative memory subset were split from CD4+ cells. The sequence was obtained from a man younger than 35 in good health. Some clones in this sample may be carry-over from other donors' samples. The genes are TRBV7-8 and TRBJ1-3; D remains unclear. What was sequenced was memory CD4+ T cells from PBMCs. Regarding subset: CD45RA-negative fraction. As DNA, the CDR3 is TGTGCCAGCAGCTCCCGGATCCGGGAACACTCTGGAAACACCATATATTTT. The encoded protein is CASSSRIREHSGNTIYF. Variable domain in full (rest from reference TRBV7-8 and TRBJ1-3): GAGVSQSPRYKVAKRGQDVALRCDPISGHVSLFWYQQALGQGPEFLTYFQNEAQLDKSGLPSDRFFAERPEGSVSTLKIQRTQQEDSAVYLCASSSRIREHSGNTIYFGEGSWLTVV.